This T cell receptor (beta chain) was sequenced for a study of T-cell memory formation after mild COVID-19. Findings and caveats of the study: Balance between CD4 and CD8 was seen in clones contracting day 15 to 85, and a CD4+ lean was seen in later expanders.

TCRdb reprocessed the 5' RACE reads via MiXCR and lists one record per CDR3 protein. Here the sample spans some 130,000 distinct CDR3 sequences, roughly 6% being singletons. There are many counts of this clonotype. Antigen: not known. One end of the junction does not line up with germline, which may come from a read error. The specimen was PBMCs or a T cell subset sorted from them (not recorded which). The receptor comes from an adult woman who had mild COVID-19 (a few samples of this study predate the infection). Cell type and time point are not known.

CDR3 DNA: TGTGCCAGCAGCCCGGGACTAGCGGGAGAGACCCAGTACTTC. Amino acid sequence: CASSPGLAGETQYF. The rearrangement joins TRBV5-1 to TRBJ2-5, with TRBD2 identical over 12 bases. The CDR3 runs 14 residues. Germline V CDR1 and CDR2: SGHRS, YFSETQ.